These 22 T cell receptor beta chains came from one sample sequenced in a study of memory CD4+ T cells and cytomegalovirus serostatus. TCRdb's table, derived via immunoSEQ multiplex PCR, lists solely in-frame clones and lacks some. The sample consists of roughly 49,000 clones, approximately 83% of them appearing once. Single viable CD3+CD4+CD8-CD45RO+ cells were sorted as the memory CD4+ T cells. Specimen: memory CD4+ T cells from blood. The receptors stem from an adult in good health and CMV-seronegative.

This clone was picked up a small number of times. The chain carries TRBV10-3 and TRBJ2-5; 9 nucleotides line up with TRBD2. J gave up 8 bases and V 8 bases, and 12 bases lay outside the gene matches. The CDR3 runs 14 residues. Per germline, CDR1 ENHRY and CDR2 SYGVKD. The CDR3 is CAIGQSSGANTQYF. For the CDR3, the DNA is TGTGCCATCGGGCAATCTAGCGGGGCTAATACCCAGTACTTC.

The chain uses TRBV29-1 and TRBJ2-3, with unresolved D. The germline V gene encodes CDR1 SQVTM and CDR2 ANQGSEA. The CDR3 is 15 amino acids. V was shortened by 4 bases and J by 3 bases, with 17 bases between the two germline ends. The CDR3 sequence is CSVGERMLLTDTQYF. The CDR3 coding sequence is TGCAGCGTTGGAGAAAGGATGCTATTAACAGATACGCAGTATTTT.

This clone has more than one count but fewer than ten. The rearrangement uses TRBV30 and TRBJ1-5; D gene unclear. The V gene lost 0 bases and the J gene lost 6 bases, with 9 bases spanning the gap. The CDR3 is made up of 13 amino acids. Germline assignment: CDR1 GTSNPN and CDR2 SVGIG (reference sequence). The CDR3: CAWSVTFLQPQHF. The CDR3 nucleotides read TGTGCCTGGAGTGTAACTTTCCTTCAGCCCCAGCATTTT.

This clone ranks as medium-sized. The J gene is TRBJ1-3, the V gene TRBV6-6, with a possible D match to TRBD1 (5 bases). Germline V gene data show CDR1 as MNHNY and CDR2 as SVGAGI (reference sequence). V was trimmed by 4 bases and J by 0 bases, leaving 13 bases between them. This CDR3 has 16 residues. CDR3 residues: CASSWGRLDSGNTIYF. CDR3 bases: TGTGCCAGCAGTTGGGGACGGTTGGACTCTGGAAACACCATATATTTT.

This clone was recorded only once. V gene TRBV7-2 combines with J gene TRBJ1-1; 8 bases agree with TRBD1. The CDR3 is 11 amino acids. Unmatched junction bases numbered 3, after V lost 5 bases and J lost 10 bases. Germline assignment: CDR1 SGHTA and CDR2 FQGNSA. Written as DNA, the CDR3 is TGTGCCAGCAGCCTCAGGGGGCCAGCTTTCTTT. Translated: CASSLRGPAFF.

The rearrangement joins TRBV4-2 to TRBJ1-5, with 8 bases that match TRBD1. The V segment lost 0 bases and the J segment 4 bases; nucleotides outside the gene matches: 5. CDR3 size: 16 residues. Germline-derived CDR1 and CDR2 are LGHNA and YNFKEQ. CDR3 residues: CASSQDRGQDNQPQHF. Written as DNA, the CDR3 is TGTGCCAGCAGCCAAGATCGGGGACAGGATAATCAGCCCCAGCATTTT.

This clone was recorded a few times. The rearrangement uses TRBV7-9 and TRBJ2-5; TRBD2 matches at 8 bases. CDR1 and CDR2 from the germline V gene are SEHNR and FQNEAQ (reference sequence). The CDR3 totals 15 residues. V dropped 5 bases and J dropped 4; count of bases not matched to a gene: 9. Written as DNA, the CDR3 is TGTGCCAGCAGCCGGGGGGGAGCGCAAGTAGAGACCCAGTACTTC. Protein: CASSRGGAQVETQYF.

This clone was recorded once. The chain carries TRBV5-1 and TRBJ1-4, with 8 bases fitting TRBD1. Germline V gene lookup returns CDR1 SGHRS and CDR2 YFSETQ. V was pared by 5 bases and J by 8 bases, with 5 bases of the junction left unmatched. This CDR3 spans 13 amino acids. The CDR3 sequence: CASSGSGGEKLFF. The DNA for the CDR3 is TGCGCCAGCAGTGGGTCAGGGGGCGAAAAACTGTTTTTT.

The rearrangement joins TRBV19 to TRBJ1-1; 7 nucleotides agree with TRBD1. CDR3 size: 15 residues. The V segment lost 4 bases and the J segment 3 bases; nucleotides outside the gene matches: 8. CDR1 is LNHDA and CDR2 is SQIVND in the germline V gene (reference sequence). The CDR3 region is CASSKGQLGDTEAFF. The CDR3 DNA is TGTGCCAGTAGTAAGGGACAGCTGGGGGACACTGAAGCTTTCTTT.

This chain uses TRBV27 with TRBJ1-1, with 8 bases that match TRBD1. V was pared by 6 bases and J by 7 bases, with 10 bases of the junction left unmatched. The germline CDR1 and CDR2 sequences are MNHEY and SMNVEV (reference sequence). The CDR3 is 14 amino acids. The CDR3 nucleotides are TGTGCCAGCAGCTTTACCCGGGACAGGATTGAAGCTTTCTTT. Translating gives CASSFTRDRIEAFF.

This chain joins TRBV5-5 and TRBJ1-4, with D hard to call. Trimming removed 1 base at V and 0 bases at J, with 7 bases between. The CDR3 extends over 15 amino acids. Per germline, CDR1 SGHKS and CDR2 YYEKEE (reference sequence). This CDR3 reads CASSLNDATNEKLFF. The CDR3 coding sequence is TGTGCCAGCAGCTTGAACGATGCAACTAATGAAAAACTGTTTTTT. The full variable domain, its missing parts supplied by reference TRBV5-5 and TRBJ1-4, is DAGVTQSPTHLIKTRGQQVTLRCSPISGHKSVSWYQQVLGQGPQFIFQYYEKEERGRGNFPDRFSARQFPNYSSELNVNALLLGDSALYLCASSLNDATNEKLFFGSGTQLSVL.

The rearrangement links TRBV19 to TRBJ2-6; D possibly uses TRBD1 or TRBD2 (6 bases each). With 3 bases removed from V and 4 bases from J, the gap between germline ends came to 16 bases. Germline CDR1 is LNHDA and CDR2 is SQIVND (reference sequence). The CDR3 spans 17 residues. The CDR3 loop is CASSMSGGAAGANVLTF. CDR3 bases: TGTGCCAGTAGTATGTCCGGGGGCGCGGCGGGGGCCAACGTCCTGACTTTC. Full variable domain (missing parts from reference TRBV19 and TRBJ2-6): DGGITQSPKYLFRKEGQNVTLSCEQNLNHDAMYWYRQDPGQGLRLIYYSQIVNDFQKGDIAEGYSVSREKKESFPLTVTSAQKNPTAFYLCASSMSGGAAGANVLTFGAGSRLTVL.

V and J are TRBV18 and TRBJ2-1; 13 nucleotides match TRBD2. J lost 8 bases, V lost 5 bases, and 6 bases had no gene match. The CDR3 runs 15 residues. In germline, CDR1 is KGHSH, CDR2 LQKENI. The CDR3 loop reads CASSATGTSGDEQFF. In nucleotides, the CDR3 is TGTGCCAGCTCAGCAACCGGGACTAGCGGGGATGAGCAGTTCTTC. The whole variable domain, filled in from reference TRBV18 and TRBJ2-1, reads NAGVMQNPRHLVRRRGQEARLRCSPMKGHSHVYWYRQLPEEGLKFMVYLQKENIIDESGMPKERFSAEFPKEGPSILRIQQVVRGDSAAYFCASSATGTSGDEQFFGPGTRLTVL.

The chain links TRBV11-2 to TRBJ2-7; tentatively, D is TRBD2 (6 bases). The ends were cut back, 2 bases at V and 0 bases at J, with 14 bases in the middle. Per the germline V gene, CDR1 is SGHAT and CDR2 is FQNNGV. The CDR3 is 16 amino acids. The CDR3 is CASSLMGGRTSYEQYF. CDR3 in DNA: TGTGCCAGCAGCTTAATGGGGGGACGGACCTCCTACGAGCAGTACTTC.

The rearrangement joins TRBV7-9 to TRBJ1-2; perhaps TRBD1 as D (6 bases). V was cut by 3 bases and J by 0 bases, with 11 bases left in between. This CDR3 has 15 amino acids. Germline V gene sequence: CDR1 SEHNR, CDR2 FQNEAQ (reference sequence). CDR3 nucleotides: TGTGCCAGCAGCTTTGGACAGTTAGCTAACTATGGCTACACCTTC. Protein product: CASSFGQLANYGYTF. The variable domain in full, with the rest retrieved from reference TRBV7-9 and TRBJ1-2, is DTGVSQNPRHKITKRGQNVTFRCDPISEHNRLYWYRQTLGQGPEFLTYFQNEAQLEKSRLLSDRFSAERPKGSFSTLEIQRTEQGDSAMYLCASSFGQLANYGYTFGSGTRLTVV.

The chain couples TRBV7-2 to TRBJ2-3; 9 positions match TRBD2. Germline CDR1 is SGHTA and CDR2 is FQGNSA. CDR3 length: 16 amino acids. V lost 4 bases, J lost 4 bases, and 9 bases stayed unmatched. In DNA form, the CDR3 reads TGTGCCAGCAGCTCGAACGGCGGGGGGGCCCCAGATACGCAGTATTTT. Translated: CASSSNGGGAPDTQYF. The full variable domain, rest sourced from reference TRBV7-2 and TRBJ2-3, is GAGVSQSPSNKVTEKGKDVELRCDPISGHTALYWYRQSLGQGLEFLIYFQGNSAPDKSGLPSDRFSAERTGGSVSTLTIQRTQQEDSAVYLCASSSNGGGAPDTQYFGPGTRLTVL.

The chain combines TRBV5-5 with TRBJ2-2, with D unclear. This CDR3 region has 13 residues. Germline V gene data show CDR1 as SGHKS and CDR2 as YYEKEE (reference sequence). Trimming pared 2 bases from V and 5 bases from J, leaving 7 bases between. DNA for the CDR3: TGTGCCAGCAGCTTCGTACTAACCGGGGAGCTGTTTTTT. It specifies CASSFVLTGELFF.

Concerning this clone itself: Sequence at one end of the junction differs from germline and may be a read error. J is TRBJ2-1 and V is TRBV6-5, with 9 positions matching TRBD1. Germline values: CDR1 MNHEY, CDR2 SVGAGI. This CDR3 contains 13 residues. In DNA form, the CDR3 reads TGTGCCAGCAGCGGACAGGGGTACAGTGAGCAGTTCTTC. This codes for CASSGQGYSEQFF.

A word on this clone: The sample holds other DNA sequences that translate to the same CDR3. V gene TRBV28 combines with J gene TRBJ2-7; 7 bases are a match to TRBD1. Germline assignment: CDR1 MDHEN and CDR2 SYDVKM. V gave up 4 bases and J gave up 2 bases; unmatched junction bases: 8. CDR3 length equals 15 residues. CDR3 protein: CASSSPTGAAYEQYF. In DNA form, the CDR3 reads TGTGCCAGCAGTTCCCCCACAGGGGCTGCCTACGAGCAGTACTTC.

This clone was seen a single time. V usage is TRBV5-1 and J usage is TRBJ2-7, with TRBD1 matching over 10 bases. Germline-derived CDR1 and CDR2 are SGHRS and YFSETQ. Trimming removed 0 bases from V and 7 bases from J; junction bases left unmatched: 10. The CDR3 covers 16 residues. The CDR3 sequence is CASSLVLGQGLKEQYF. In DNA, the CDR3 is TGCGCCAGCAGCTTGGTCTTGGGACAGGGGCTGAAGGAGCAGTACTTC.

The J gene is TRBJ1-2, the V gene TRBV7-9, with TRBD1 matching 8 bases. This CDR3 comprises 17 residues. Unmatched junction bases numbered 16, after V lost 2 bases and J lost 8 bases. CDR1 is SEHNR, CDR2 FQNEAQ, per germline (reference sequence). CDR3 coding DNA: TGTGCCAGCAGCTTAAACGTGGGACAGGTGGGGCTCGCGGGCTACACCTTC. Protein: CASSLNVGQVGLAGYTF.

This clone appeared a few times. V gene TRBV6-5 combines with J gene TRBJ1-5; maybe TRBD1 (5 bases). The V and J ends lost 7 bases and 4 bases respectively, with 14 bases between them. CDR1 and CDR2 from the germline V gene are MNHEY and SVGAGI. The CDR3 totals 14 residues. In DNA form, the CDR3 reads TGTGCCAGCAACAACGCGGGGCTTAATCAGCCCCAGCATTTT. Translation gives CASNNAGLNQPQHF.